What follows describes a single T cell receptor beta chain. Carrying unique molecular identifiers, the cDNA also gained a universal primer site through template switching. TCRdb independently ran MiXCR on the 5' RACE reads; one entry per CDR3 protein. The sample has about 1.7 million distinct CDR3 sequences, less than 35% seen once. The sample is drawn from a study of identical twins. The sequence was collected from a newborn girl in good health. Sequencing was carried out using cord blood.

The CDR3 spells CASSSVIEQYF. CDR3 coding DNA: TGTGCCAGCAGTTCGGTAATCGAGCAGTACTTC. The chain recombines TRBV2 with TRBJ2-7; no clear D. The CDR3 is 11 amino acids. Germline loops: CDR1 SNHLY, CDR2 FYNNEI. V shed 5 bases and J shed 6 bases, with 8 bases lying between them.